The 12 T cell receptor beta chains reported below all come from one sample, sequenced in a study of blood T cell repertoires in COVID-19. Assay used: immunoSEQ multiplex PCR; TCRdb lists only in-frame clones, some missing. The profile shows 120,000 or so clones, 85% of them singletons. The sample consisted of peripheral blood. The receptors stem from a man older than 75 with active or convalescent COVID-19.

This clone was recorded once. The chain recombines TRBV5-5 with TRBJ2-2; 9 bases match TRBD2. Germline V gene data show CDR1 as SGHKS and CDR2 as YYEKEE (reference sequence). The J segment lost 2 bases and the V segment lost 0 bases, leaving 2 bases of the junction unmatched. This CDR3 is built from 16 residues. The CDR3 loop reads CASSLGLAVNTGELFF. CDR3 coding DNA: TGTGCCAGCAGCTTGGGACTAGCGGTAAACACCGGGGAGCTGTTTTTT.

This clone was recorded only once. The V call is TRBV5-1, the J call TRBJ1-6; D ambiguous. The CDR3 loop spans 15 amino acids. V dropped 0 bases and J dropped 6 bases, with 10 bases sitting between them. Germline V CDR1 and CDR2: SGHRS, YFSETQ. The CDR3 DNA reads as TGCGCCAGCAGCTTGGACGGGGATCGTAATTCACCCCTCCACTTT. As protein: CASSLDGDRNSPLHF.

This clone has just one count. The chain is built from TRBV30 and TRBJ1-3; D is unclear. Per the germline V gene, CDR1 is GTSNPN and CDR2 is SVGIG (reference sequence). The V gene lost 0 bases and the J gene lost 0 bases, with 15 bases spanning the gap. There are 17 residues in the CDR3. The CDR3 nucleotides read TGTGCCTGGAGTGTTGATAGTTTGAAATTCTCTGGAAACACCATATATTTT. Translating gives CAWSVDSLKFSGNTIYF.

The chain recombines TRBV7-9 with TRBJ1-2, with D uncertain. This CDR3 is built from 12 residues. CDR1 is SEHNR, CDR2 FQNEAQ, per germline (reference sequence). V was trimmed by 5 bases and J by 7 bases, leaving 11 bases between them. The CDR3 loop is CASSRPRGGYTF. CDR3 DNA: TGTGCCAGCAGCCGCCCTCGGGGTGGCTACACCTTC. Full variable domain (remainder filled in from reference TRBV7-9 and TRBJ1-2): DTGVSQNPRHKITKRGQNVTFRCDPISEHNRLYWYRQTLGQGPEFLTYFQNEAQLEKSRLLSDRFSAERPKGSFSTLEIQRTEQGDSAMYLCASSRPRGGYTFGSGTRLTVV.

CDR3 residues: CASSLAGGTNEKLFF. The CDR3 region has the DNA TGCGCCAGCAGCTTGGCGGGGGGTACTAATGAAAAACTGTTTTTT. The chain couples TRBV5-1 to TRBJ1-4, with a possible D match to TRBD1 (5 bases). The CDR3 has 15 amino acids. Trimming removed 0 bases from V and 2 bases from J, with 8 bases in between. CDR1 SGHRS and CDR2 YFSETQ come from the germline V gene.

The CDR3 DNA reads TGCGCCAGCAGCTTCGAGGGAGGGGGGTCCTACGAGCAGTACTTC. It translates to CASSFEGGGSYEQYF. V usage is TRBV5-1 and J usage is TRBJ2-7; possibly TRBD2 for D (7 bases). Looked up from germline, CDR1 is SGHRS and CDR2 is YFSETQ. V was clipped by 2 bases and J by 1 base, with 13 bases between them. The CDR3 totals 15 residues. The entire variable domain, with the rest obtained from reference TRBV5-1 and TRBJ2-7, is as follows: KAGVTQTPRYLIKTRGQQVTLSCSPISGHRSVSWYQQTPGQGLQFLFEYFSETQRNKGNFPGRFSGRQFSNSRSEMNVSTLELGDSALYLCASSFEGGGSYEQYFGPGTRLTVT.

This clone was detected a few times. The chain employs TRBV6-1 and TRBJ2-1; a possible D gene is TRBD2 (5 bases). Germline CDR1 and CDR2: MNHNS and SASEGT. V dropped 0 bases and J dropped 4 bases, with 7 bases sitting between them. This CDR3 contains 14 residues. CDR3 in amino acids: CASSEARAYNEQFF. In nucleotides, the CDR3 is TGTGCCAGCAGTGAAGCGAGGGCTTACAATGAGCAGTTCTTC.

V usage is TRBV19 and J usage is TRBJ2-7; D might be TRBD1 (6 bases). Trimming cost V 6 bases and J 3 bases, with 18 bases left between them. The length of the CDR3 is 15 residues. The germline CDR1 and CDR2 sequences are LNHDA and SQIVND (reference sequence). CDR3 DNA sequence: TGTGCCAGTAGCCACAGGGAATCAGGATTCTACGAGCAGTACTTC. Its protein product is CASSHRESGFYEQYF.

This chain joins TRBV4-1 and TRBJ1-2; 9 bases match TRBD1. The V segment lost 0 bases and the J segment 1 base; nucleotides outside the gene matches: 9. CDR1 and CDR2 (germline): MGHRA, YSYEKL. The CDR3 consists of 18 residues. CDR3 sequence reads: CASSQDSGQGVVNYGYTF. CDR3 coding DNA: TGCGCCAGCAGCCAAGATTCGGGACAGGGAGTAGTTAACTATGGCTACACCTTC.

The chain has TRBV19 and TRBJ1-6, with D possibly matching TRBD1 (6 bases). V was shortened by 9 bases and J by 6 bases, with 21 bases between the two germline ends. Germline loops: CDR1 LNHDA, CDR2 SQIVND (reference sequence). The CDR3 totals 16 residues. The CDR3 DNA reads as TGTGCCAGCATTCCGTCTCCAGGGGCGATTAATTCACCCCTCCACTTT. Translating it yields CASIPSPGAINSPLHF.

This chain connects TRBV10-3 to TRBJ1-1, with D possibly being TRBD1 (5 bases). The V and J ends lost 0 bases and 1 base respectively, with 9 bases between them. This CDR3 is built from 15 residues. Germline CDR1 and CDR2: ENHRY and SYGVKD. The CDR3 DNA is TGTGCCATCAGTGAGTCAACAGGCAAGAACACTGAAGCTTTCTTT. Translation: CAISESTGKNTEAFF.

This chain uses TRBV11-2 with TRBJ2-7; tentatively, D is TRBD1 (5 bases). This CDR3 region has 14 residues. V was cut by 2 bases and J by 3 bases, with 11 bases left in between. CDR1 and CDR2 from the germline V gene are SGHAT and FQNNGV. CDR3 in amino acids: CASSLPGIGYEQYF. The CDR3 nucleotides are TGTGCCAGCAGCTTACCAGGGATTGGCTACGAGCAGTACTTC.